This TCR beta chain was captured by sequencing in a study of T-cell memory formation after mild COVID-19. Whole-study context: Largely, TCR clusters stayed within a single donor.

Germline CDR1 and CDR2: SGHVS and FNYEAQ. CDR3 length equals 14 residues. The V and J ends lost 1 base and 13 bases, in that order; junction bases with no gene match: 8. TCRdb used MiXCR to reprocess the 5' RACE reads, holding one entry per CDR3 protein. The repertoire holds roughly 300,000 distinct CDR3 sequences, with roughly 13% as singletons. The sequenced sample was PBMCs or a T cell subset sorted from them (not recorded which). The origin of this receptor is a man in his late teens or twenties who had mild COVID-19 (a few samples of this study predate the infection). Cell type and time point are not known. This sequence joins TRBV7-6 and TRBJ2-1; TRBD1 matches at 9 bases. DNA of the CDR3: TGTGCCAGCAGCTTAGAAGAGACAGGGGGAAAACAGTTCTTC. Translation gives CASSLEETGGKQFF. The entire variable domain, with the rest obtained from reference TRBV7-6 and TRBJ2-1, is as follows: GAGVSQSPRYKVTKRGQDVALRCDPISGHVSLYWYRQALGQGPEFLTYFNYEAQQDKSGLPNDRFSAERPEGSISTLTIQRTEQRDSAMYRCASSLEETGGKQFFGPGTRLTVL.